The next 30 T cell receptor beta chains were all read from a single sample in a study of blood T cells in healthy people across ages. With a J-beta primer mix and a sample-barcoded 5' primer, a second PCR ran 7 to 11 cycles. TCRdb itself ran the 5' RACE reads through MiXCR, one entry per CDR3 protein. The sample holds 600,000 to 900,000 distinct CDR3 sequences; roughly 24% are singletons and the top ten take about 3%. In addition, the sample was reused for a study of T cells of mothers and their children.

Sequencing was done on a sample of blood. The receptors here all came from a boy aged 10-17 years in good health.

V usage is TRBV27 and J usage is TRBJ2-2; 7 bases are a match to TRBD1. The ends lost 4 bases at V and 4 bases at J; junction bases unmatched: 9. Germline CDR1 reads MNHEY; CDR2 reads SMNVEV (reference sequence). The CDR3 spans 16 residues. The CDR3 loop reads CASSWGDRVGTGELFF. The CDR3 region has the DNA TGTGCCAGCAGTTGGGGAGACAGGGTCGGCACCGGGGAGCTGTTTTTT.

The gene calls are TRBV20-1 and TRBJ2-3, with a weak D call TRBD1 (5 bases). The CDR3 runs to 15 residues. V dropped 0 bases and J dropped 2 bases, with 12 bases sitting between them. CDR1 and CDR2 (germline): DFQATT, SNEGSKA (reference sequence). This CDR3 reads CSARDFDSSTDTQYF. In DNA form, the CDR3 reads TGCAGTGCTAGAGATTTCGACAGCTCCACAGATACGCAGTATTTT.

The CDR3 loop reads CASSRVAGWLGKDEQFF. As DNA, the CDR3 is TGTGCCAGCAGCCGAGTGGCAGGGTGGTTGGGGAAAGATGAGCAGTTCTTC. The V call is TRBV7-9, the J call TRBJ2-5; D is possibly TRBD1 (5 bases). The end of the DNA aligns better with TRBJ2-1, so the J call may be wrong. The CDR3 length is 17 residues. Germline V gives CDR1 SEHNR, CDR2 FQNEAQ (reference sequence).

This clonotype was seen only a few times. This sequence joins TRBV2 and TRBJ2-3; D unresolved. Germline CDR1 and CDR2: SNHLY and FYNNEI. This CDR3 region has 8 residues. The CDR3 DNA follows: TGTGGCTGGGATACGCAGTATTTT. Translated, it gives CGWDTQYF.

This chain uses TRBV9 with TRBJ1-4, with 10 positions matching TRBD1. The length of the CDR3 is 15 residues. The junction had 7 bases not matched to a gene; V was cut back by 3 bases and J by 8 bases. CDR1 and CDR2 from the germline V gene are SGDLS and YYNGEE. The CDR3, as DNA: TGTGCCAGCAGCGGATCCGGGACAGGGGACGAAAAACTGTTTTTT. Its translation is CASSGSGTGDEKLFF.

This clonotype was counted only a few times. Relative to the germline gene, one junction end is altered; a read error may explain this. V usage is TRBV5-1 and J usage is TRBJ2-7; possible D gene TRBD1, 6 bases. Germline loops: CDR1 SGHRS, CDR2 YFSETQ. The CDR3 runs to 16 residues. Here the CDR3 reads CASSTQLAGTTGEQHF. The CDR3 DNA reads TGCGCCAGCAGCACGCAATTGGCCGGGACAACAGGCGAGCAGCACTTC. The full variable domain, its missing parts supplied by reference TRBV5-1 and TRBJ2-7, is KAGVTQTPRYLIKTRGQQVTLSCSPISGHRSVSWYQQTPGQGLQFLFEYFSETQRNKGNFPGRFSGRQFSNSRSEMNVSTLELGDSALYLCASSTQLAGTTGEQHFGPGTRLTVT.

This clonotype was observed a handful of times. The chain couples TRBV10-3 to TRBJ2-2; D ambiguous. This CDR3 has 11 residues. The germline V gene has CDR1 ENHRY and CDR2 SYGVKD. Deletions cut 7 bases from V and 7 bases from J, with 7 bases between. CDR3 loop: CAIKDNGELFF. DNA for the CDR3: TGTGCCATCAAGGATAACGGGGAGCTGTTTTTT.

This chain joins TRBV5-1 and TRBJ2-7; the D gene is possibly TRBD2 (5 bases). The CDR3 contains 15 residues. Deletions cut 0 bases from V and 10 bases from J, with 20 bases between. The germline CDR1 and CDR2 sequences are SGHRS and YFSETQ. The DNA of the CDR3 is TGCGCCAGCAGCTTGGGAGAAGGGAGCTCCTACGGACAGTACTTC. This sequence encodes CASSLGEGSSYGQYF.

The gene calls are TRBV9 and TRBJ1-1, with D perhaps matching TRBD1 (6 bases). V was pared by 3 bases and J by 4 bases, with 19 bases between. Germline-derived CDR1 and CDR2 are SGDLS and YYNGEE. The CDR3 runs to 16 residues. CDR3 DNA sequence: TGTGCCAGCAGCGACCTACGGGCGGGGGCTGTCACTGAAGCTTTCTTT. It codes for CASSDLRAGAVTEAFF.

Here the CDR3 DNA reads TGTGCCAGCAGGCCATCGGGCGCTGAGACCCAGTACTTC. It specifies CASRPSGAETQYF. The V call is TRBV7-9, the J call TRBJ2-5; D not resolved. Germline V CDR1 and CDR2: SEHNR, FQNEAQ (reference sequence). This CDR3 comprises 13 residues. Trimming left V 6 bases short and J 5 bases short, with 13 bases between.

The chain combines TRBV9 with TRBJ2-5; 12 nucleotides line up with TRBD2. The CDR3 contains 16 residues. CDR1 and CDR2 (germline): SGDLS, YYNGEE. The V segment lost 2 bases and the J segment 2 bases; nucleotides outside the gene matches: 4. The chain's CDR3 is CASSVFLAGGQETQYF. CDR3 sequence (DNA): TGTGCCAGCAGCGTCTTCCTAGCGGGGGGGCAAGAGACCCAGTACTTC.

About this clonotype: A junction boundary mismatches the germline segment, possibly from a read error. The V call is TRBV20-1, the J call TRBJ2-7; 15 nucleotides agree with TRBD2. The CDR3 is 16 residues long. Germline-derived CDR1 and CDR2 are DFQATT and SNEGSKA (reference sequence). As DNA, the CDR3 is TGCAGTGCTCCTGGGACTAGCGGGGGGAAGTGGCACGAGGAGTACTTC. Its translation is CSAPGTSGGKWHEEYF.

The chain has TRBV3-1 and TRBJ2-7, with D unresolved. The end of the DNA aligns better with TRBJ2-1, so the J call may be wrong. Germline V gene data show CDR1 as LGHDT and CDR2 as YNNKEL (reference sequence). This CDR3 is 16 amino acids long. The CDR3: CASSQDWLDRGDEQFF. The CDR3, as DNA: TGTGCCAGCAGCCAAGATTGGCTAGACCGTGGCGATGAGCAGTTCTTC.

This clonotype has only a few counts. The V call is TRBV19, the J call TRBJ1-1; D not resolved. CDR3 size: 12 residues. CDR1 LNHDA and CDR2 SQIVND come from the germline V gene (reference sequence). Trimming took off 7 bases at V and 1 base at J, with 7 bases between the two ends. In DNA, the CDR3 is TGTGCCAGTATACAGCCGAACACTGAAGCTTTCTTT. This encodes CASIQPNTEAFF.

This CDR3 reads CASSLWSGSHDGYTF. The CDR3 region has the DNA TGTGCCAGCAGTTTATGGTCGGGGAGTCACGATGGCTACACCTTC. The chain couples TRBV27 to TRBJ1-2; unclear D gene. The CDR3 loop spans 15 amino acids. Germline CDR1 is MNHEY and CDR2 is SMNVEV (reference sequence). Deletions cut 1 base from V and 6 bases from J, with 15 bases between.

V gene TRBV11-2 combines with J gene TRBJ2-4, with D perhaps assigned TRBD1 or TRBD2 (5 bases each). Germline lookup yields CDR1 SGHAT and CDR2 FQNNGV. CDR3 size: 12 residues. Trimming left V 5 bases short and J 13 bases short, with 15 bases between. This CDR3 is CASSRPGTIQYF. The CDR3 DNA reads TGTGCCAGCAGCCGTCCTGGGACCATCCAGTACTTC.

The chain couples TRBV9 to TRBJ1-4; D unresolved. Germline CDR1 is SGDLS and CDR2 is YYNGEE. V lost 0 bases, J lost 0 bases, and 9 bases lay in between. The CDR3 sequence is 16 residues long. The CDR3 sequence: CASSVERGATNEKLFF. CDR3 nucleotides: TGTGCCAGCAGCGTAGAGCGGGGTGCAACTAATGAAAAACTGTTTTTT.

The chain links TRBV6-1 to TRBJ2-7, with TRBD1 as a possible D gene (5 bases). This CDR3 is 16 amino acids long. V gave up 3 bases and J gave up 5 bases, with 20 bases separating them. Looked up from germline, CDR1 is MNHNS and CDR2 is SASEGT. The CDR3, as DNA: TGTGCCAGCAGTGATTCATTACAGGTTTATAATAACGAGCAGTACTTC. Translating it yields CASSDSLQVYNNEQYF.

This clonotype came up many times. The J gene is TRBJ2-4, the V gene TRBV5-1; 8 bases fit TRBD2. The length of the CDR3 is 16 residues. The germline V gene has CDR1 SGHRS and CDR2 YFSETQ. Trimming cost V 5 bases and J 8 bases; bases outside gene matches: 15. The CDR3 sequence is CASSRSSGGSVDIQYF. As DNA, the CDR3 is TGCGCCAGCAGTAGGTCCAGCGGGGGTAGTGTGGACATTCAGTACTTC.

This clonotype was observed a few times. This chain uses TRBV9 with TRBJ2-2, with TRBD1 matching over 8 bases. The CDR3 loop spans 15 amino acids. J was trimmed by 12 bases and V by 1 base; bases with no gene match: 11. Germline loops: CDR1 SGDLS, CDR2 YYNGEE. CDR3 sequence reads: CASSVTASGTGKLFF. CDR3 DNA: TGTGCCAGCAGCGTAACGGCATCCGGGACAGGAAAGCTGTTTTTT.

This chain connects TRBV24-1 to TRBJ2-1, with D perhaps TRBD1 or TRBD2 (5 bases each). V lost 5 bases and J 6 bases, leaving 13 bases between the germline ends. The CDR3 loop spans 14 amino acids. Germline V CDR1 and CDR2: KGHDR, SFDVKD. CDR3 loop: CATSVPGTSNEQFF. The CDR3, as DNA: TGTGCCACCAGTGTCCCCGGGACCTCCAATGAGCAGTTCTTC.

This clonotype occurred a few times. The chain uses TRBV5-1 and TRBJ1-2; a weak D match, TRBD1 (5 bases). V was trimmed by 3 bases and J by 4 bases, leaving 16 bases between them. The germline V gene encodes CDR1 SGHRS and CDR2 YFSETQ. CDR3 length: 15 amino acids. CDR3 in DNA: TGCGCCAGCAGCTCCTCAACCGCCGGGGCCTATGGCTACACCTTC. It specifies CASSSSTAGAYGYTF.

V and J are TRBV25-1 and TRBJ2-5; D call uncertain. The J call is in doubt because the DNA end fits TRBJ2-1 better. Germline V gene data show CDR1 as MGHDK and CDR2 as SYGVNS. The CDR3 loop spans 12 amino acids. The CDR3 coding sequence is TGTGCCAGCAGTGCCCGAAGGAGTGAGCAGTTCTTC. Amino acid sequence: CASSARRSEQFF.

The chain employs TRBV6-5 and TRBJ2-7; 9 nucleotides align to TRBD1. J was trimmed by 3 bases and V by 2 bases; bases with no gene match: 11. In germline, CDR1 is MNHEY, CDR2 SVGAGI. The CDR3 sequence is 17 residues long. DNA for the CDR3: TGTGCCAGCAGTTACAGCACCGGGACAGGGAATTACTACGAGCAGTACTTC. This encodes CASSYSTGTGNYYEQYF.

The chain links TRBV5-1 to TRBJ2-3, with 7 nucleotides matching TRBD2. The trim removed 0 bases at V and 3 bases at J, leaving 4 bases unmatched. Per germline, CDR1 SGHRS and CDR2 YFSETQ. There are 15 residues in the CDR3. The CDR3: CASSLAGRGTDTQYF. The CDR3 bases are TGCGCCAGCAGCTTGGCTGGGCGGGGGACAGATACGCAGTATTTT.

The CDR3 coding sequence is TGTGCCAGCAACTTAGGGGGGCCGCAGCCCCAGCATTTT. Amino acid sequence: CASNLGGPQPQHF. The chain couples TRBV12-3 or TRBV12-4 to TRBJ1-5, with a tentative D call TRBD1 (6 bases). The length of the CDR3 is 13 residues. Trimming pared 7 bases from V and 7 bases from J, leaving 14 bases between.

The J gene is TRBJ2-1, the V gene TRBV20-1; no definite D call. Between the trimmed V and J ends, which lost 4 bases and 7 bases, there was a span of 11 bases. The length of the CDR3 is 12 residues. Germline V gene sequence: CDR1 DFQATT, CDR2 SNEGSKA (reference sequence). The DNA for the CDR3 is TGCAGTGCTATACAGACTGAGAATGAGCAGTTCTTC. Translating gives CSAIQTENEQFF.

The rearrangement links TRBV3-1 to TRBJ2-5; the D gene is possibly TRBD1 (5 bases). The J call is doubtful: the DNA matches TRBJ2-1 better. The CDR3 is made up of 12 amino acids. Germline loops: CDR1 LGHDT, CDR2 YNNKEL (reference sequence). The CDR3 coding sequence is TGTGCCAGCAGCCAAGGGGGCTCTCAGCAGTTCTTC. Translation gives CASSQGGSQQFF.

This clonotype turned up a few times. The chain is built from TRBV6-1 and TRBJ1-1, with D hard to call. The CDR3 spans 11 residues. Trimming shortened V by 7 bases and J by 3 bases, and 6 bases separated the two germline ends. Germline assignment: CDR1 MNHNS and CDR2 SASEGT. In DNA, the CDR3 is TGTGCCAGCAATATCTACACTGAAGCTTTCTTT. Encoded protein: CASNIYTEAFF.

This sequence joins TRBV20-1 and TRBJ1-5; no firm D call. This CDR3 comprises 14 residues. V lost 2 bases, J lost 0 bases, and 8 bases lay in between. Germline V lookup: CDR1 DFQATT, CDR2 SNEGSKA (reference sequence). The CDR3 nucleotides read TGCAGTGCTAGAAAAGCCAATAGCAATCAGCCCCAGCATTTT. It translates to CSARKANSNQPQHF.